This T cell receptor (beta chain) was captured by sequencing in a study of T cells after somatic rescue of genetic block. This CDR3 region has 15 residues. From germline, CDR1 is SGHRS and CDR2 YFSETQ. Trimming took off 4 bases at V and 4 bases at J, with 12 bases between the two ends. The assay was immunoSEQ multiplex PCR, and TCRdb's table has in-frame clones only and misses some. The sample includes some 90,000 clones, 85% to 90% of them seen just once. The rearrangement links TRBV5-1 to TRBJ2-6, with D possibly matching TRBD2 (5 bases). The sample was peripheral blood mononuclear cells (PBMCs). The TCR originated in a woman under 30. CDR3 bases: TGCGCCAGCAGCCGCATAGCGTCCGGGGCCAACGTCCTGACTTTC. It encodes CASSRIASGANVLTF.